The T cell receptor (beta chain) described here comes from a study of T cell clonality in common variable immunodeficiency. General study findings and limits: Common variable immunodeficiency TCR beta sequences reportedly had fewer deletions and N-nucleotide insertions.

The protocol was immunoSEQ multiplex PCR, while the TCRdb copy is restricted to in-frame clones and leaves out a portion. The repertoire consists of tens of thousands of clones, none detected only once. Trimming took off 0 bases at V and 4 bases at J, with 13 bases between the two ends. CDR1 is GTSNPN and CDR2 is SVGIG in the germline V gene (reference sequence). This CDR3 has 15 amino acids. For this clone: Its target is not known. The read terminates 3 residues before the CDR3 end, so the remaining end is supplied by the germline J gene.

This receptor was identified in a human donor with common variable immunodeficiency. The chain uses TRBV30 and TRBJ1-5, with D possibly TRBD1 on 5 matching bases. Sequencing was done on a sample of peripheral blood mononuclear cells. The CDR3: CAWSVLQGLNQPQHF. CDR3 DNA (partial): TGTGCCTGGAGTGTACTTCAGGGACTAAATCAGCCC.